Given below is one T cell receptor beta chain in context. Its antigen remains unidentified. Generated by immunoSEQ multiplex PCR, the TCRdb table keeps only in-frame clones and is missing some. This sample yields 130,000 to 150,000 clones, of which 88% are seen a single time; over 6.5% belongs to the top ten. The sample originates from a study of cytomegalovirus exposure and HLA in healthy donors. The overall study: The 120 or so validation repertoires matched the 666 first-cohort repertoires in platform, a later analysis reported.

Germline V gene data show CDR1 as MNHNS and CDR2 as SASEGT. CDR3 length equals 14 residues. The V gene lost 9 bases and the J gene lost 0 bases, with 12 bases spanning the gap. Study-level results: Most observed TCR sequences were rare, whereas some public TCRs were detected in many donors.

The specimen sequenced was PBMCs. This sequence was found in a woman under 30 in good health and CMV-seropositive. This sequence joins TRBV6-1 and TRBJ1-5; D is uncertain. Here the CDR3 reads CARIPGFSNQPQHF. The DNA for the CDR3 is TGTGCCAGAATTCCGGGGTTTAGCAATCAGCCCCAGCATTTT.